Below are 7 T cell receptor beta chains sequenced from a single sample in a study of monozygotic twins with inflammatory bowel disease (dated by TCRdb to the late 2010s). Libraries came from 5' RACE. Instrument used: Illumina HiSeq 2500. Following reprocessing of the reads by TCRdb, the data hold one row per CDR3 protein sequence and no DNA is available. This sample's table carries some 400,000 distinct CDR3 sequences. The top ten constitute 2.4% of the sample. What was sequenced was blood. The receptor set was obtained from a human donor with ulcerative colitis or Crohn's disease, or a healthy co-twin of an affected twin (not recorded which).

The rearrangement joins TRBV11-2 to TRBJ1-2; there is no DNA to check the TCRdb D call of TRBD1. This CDR3 is 15 amino acids long. The V gene's germline CDR1 is SGHAT and CDR2 FQNNGV. CDR3 protein: CASSPQGGVSYGYTF. Full variable domain (remainder filled in from reference TRBV11-2 and TRBJ1-2): EAGVAQSPRYKIIEKRQSVAFWCNPISGHATLYWYQQILGQGPKLLIQFQNNGVVDDSQLPKDRFSAERLKGVDSTLKIQPAKLEDSAVYLCASSPQGGVSYGYTFGSGTRLTVV.

The chain joins TRBV7-9 to TRBJ2-3; TCRdb returns TRBD2, unconfirmable since there is no DNA. Looked up from germline, CDR1 is SEHNR and CDR2 is FQNEAQ (reference sequence). The CDR3 sequence is 14 residues long. The CDR3 spells CAISTSSRTDTQYF.

The rearrangement joins TRBV12-3 or TRBV12-4 to TRBJ2-1; there is no DNA to check the TCRdb D call of TRBD2. The CDR3 spans 13 residues. The CDR3 loop reads CASSSSGSGEQFF.

The rearrangement joins TRBV2 to TRBJ2-2; TCRdb reports TRBD1, a call that lacks DNA to check it against. Germline CDR1 is SNHLY and CDR2 is FYNNEI. The CDR3 has 14 residues. This CDR3 reads CASAPQANTGELFF. The whole variable domain, filled in from reference TRBV2 and TRBJ2-2, reads EPEVTQTPSHQVTQMGQEVILRCVPISNHLYFYWYRQILGQKVEFLVSFYNNEISEKSEIFDDQFSVERPDGSNFTLKIRSTKLEDSAMYFCASAPQANTGELFFGEGSRLTVL.

V and J are TRBV27 and TRBJ1-1; TCRdb outputs TRBD1, but without DNA this stays unchecked. The CDR3 runs 15 residues. Germline lookup yields CDR1 MNHEY and CDR2 SMNVEV (reference sequence). CDR3 sequence: CASSSRNRGAAEAFF.

The chain uses TRBV20-1 and TRBJ2-7; TCRdb selects TRBD2, and the lack of DNA leaves this call unchecked. This CDR3 is 15 amino acids long. CDR1 is DFQATT, CDR2 SNEGSKA, per germline (reference sequence). CDR3 residues: CSALHGTSGGAPQYF.

The V call is TRBV5-4, the J call TRBJ2-1. The germline gives CDR1 SGHNT, CDR2 YYREEE (reference sequence). The CDR3 runs 15 residues. The CDR3 reads CASSLGISVYNEQFF.